Listed below are T cell receptor beta chains from one sample, sequenced in a study of siplizumab effects on memory and regulatory T cells. Profiled with immunoSEQ multiplex PCR; TCRdb holds only in-frame clones, not every one. The data show around 110,000 clones, approximately 94% seen once. Specimen: non-Treg CD4+ T cells sorted from blood. The receptors were sampled from a human donor in good health. Both conserved end residues are part of each CDR3. The D gene is left open where the match is weak. Clone size is shown for a subset of rows, as once, few, many or a class of expanded clone.

CDR3 DNA: TGTGCCACCAGCCTGACTAGCGGGGGGGTCTACGAGCAGTACTTC
CDR3 protein: CATSLTSGGVYEQYF
V gene: TRBV15
J gene: TRBJ2-7
CDR3 length: 15
D gene: TRBD2
clone size: NA

CDR3 DNA: TGTGCCAGCAGCCCGGGGGGGGGCGATGAGCAGTTCTTC
CDR3 protein: CASSPGGGDEQFF
V gene: TRBV11-2
J gene: TRBJ2-1
CDR3 length: 13
D gene: TRBD2
clone size: NA

CDR3 DNA: TGCGCCAGCAGGGAGAGGGGGACAGGTGTCACCGGGGAGCTGTTTTTT
CDR3 protein: CASRERGTGVTGELFF
V gene: TRBV10-2
J gene: TRBJ2-2
CDR3 length: 16
D gene: TRBD1
clone size: NA

CDR3 DNA: TGTGCCAGCAGGGGGGGACAGGGGGTAACTGAAGCTTTCTTT
CDR3 protein: CASRGGQGVTEAFF
V gene: TRBV6-1
J gene: TRBJ1-1
CDR3 length: 14
D gene: TRBD1
clone size: NA

CDR3 DNA: TGCGCCAGCAGCCAGGGCCGGGGGGTCACAGATACGCAGTATTTT
CDR3 protein: CASSQGRGVTDTQYF
V gene: TRBV5-1
J gene: TRBJ2-3
CDR3 length: 15
D gene: TRBD2
clone size: NA

CDR3 DNA: TGTGCCAGCAGTGAACTAGCGGGAGTCACCGGGGAGCTGTTTTTT
CDR3 protein: CASSELAGVTGELFF
V gene: TRBV2
J gene: TRBJ2-2
CDR3 length: 15
D gene: TRBD2
clone size: NA

CDR3 DNA: TGTGCGTCTGGGCAGGCGGCCAAATCTGGAAACACCATATATTTT
CDR3 protein: CASGQAAKSGNTIYF
V gene: TRBV15
J gene: TRBJ1-3
CDR3 length: 15
D gene: NA
clone size: NA

CDR3 DNA: TGCGCCAGCAGCCATAGGACAGGGTTGGATACGCAGTATTTT
CDR3 protein: CASSHRTGLDTQYF
V gene: TRBV5-1
J gene: TRBJ2-3
CDR3 length: 14
D gene: TRBD1
clone size: NA

CDR3 DNA: TGTGCCAGCAGCTCAAACACAGATACGCAGTATTTT
CDR3 protein: CASSSNTDTQYF
V gene: TRBV7-2
J gene: TRBJ2-3
CDR3 length: 12
D gene: NA
clone size: NA

CDR3 DNA: TGTGCCAGCCGGACTAGCGGGTACTCCTACGAGCAGTACTTC
CDR3 protein: CASRTSGYSYEQYF
V gene: TRBV27
J gene: TRBJ2-7
CDR3 length: 14
D gene: TRBD2
clone size: few

CDR3 DNA: TGTGCCAGCAGCCAACGACCCCTGTGGCGGTATAGCAATCAGCCCCAGCATTTT
CDR3 protein: CASSQRPLWRYSNQPQHF
V gene: TRBV14
J gene: TRBJ1-5
CDR3 length: 18
D gene: NA
clone size: NA

CDR3 DNA: TGTGCCAGCAGTGACCCGATAGGCTACGAGCAGTACTTC
CDR3 protein: CASSDPIGYEQYF
V gene: TRBV6-5
J gene: TRBJ2-7
CDR3 length: 13
D gene: NA
clone size: NA

CDR3 DNA: TGCAGCGTAACGAGGAGCTCCTACAATGAGCAGTTCTTC
CDR3 protein: CSVTRSSYNEQFF
V gene: TRBV29-1
J gene: TRBJ2-1
CDR3 length: 13
D gene: NA
clone size: NA

CDR3 DNA: TGTGCCAGCAGACCCGACAGGGCTACTTCACCCCTCCACTTT
CDR3 protein: CASRPDRATSPLHF
V gene: TRBV7-2
J gene: TRBJ1-6
CDR3 length: 14
D gene: TRBD1
clone size: NA

CDR3 DNA: TGTGCCAGCGGACTAGCGGGATCAACCGGGGAGCTGTTTTTT
CDR3 protein: CASGLAGSTGELFF
V gene: TRBV6-5
J gene: TRBJ2-2
CDR3 length: 14
D gene: TRBD2
clone size: NA

CDR3 DNA: TGTGCCAGTAGTATAAGGACAGGGGGCTACGAGCAGTACTTC
CDR3 protein: CASSIRTGGYEQYF
V gene: TRBV19
J gene: TRBJ2-7
CDR3 length: 14
D gene: TRBD1
clone size: NA

CDR3 DNA: TGCGCCAGCAGCATAAGGACTAGCGGGAGGGAGACCCAGTACTTC
CDR3 protein: CASSIRTSGRETQYF
V gene: TRBV5-1
J gene: TRBJ2-5
CDR3 length: 15
D gene: TRBD2
clone size: once

CDR3 DNA: TGCAGCGTTGGGCAGGGGGAGCTGTTTTTT
CDR3 protein: CSVGQGELFF
V gene: TRBV29-1
J gene: TRBJ2-2
CDR3 length: 10
D gene: NA
clone size: NA

CDR3 DNA: TGTGCCAGCAGCTTAAGACAGGGAACAGATACGCAGTATTTT
CDR3 protein: CASSLRQGTDTQYF
V gene: TRBV7-9
J gene: TRBJ2-3
CDR3 length: 14
D gene: TRBD1
clone size: NA

CDR3 DNA: TGTGCCAGCAGTGAAAGGTTGGGGCATCATGAAAAACTGTTTTTT
CDR3 protein: CASSERLGHHEKLFF
V gene: TRBV6-1
J gene: TRBJ1-4
CDR3 length: 15
D gene: NA
clone size: NA

CDR3 DNA: TGTGCCAGCTCCCGGGAGTACTCCTACGAGCAGTACTTC
CDR3 protein: CASSREYSYEQYF
V gene: TRBV6-5
J gene: TRBJ2-7
CDR3 length: 13
D gene: NA
clone size: NA

CDR3 DNA: TGCAGCGTGAACAGGGATTTCTATGGCTACACCTTC
CDR3 protein: CSVNRDFYGYTF
V gene: TRBV29-1
J gene: TRBJ1-2
CDR3 length: 12
D gene: NA
clone size: NA

CDR3 DNA: TGTGCCTGGAGTGACCTAGCGGCTAGCACAGATACGCAGTATTTT
CDR3 protein: CAWSDLAASTDTQYF
V gene: TRBV30
J gene: TRBJ2-3
CDR3 length: 15
D gene: TRBD2
clone size: NA

CDR3 DNA: TGTGCCAGCTCACCAGGACAGGGAATGTTCGAAGCTTTCTTT
CDR3 protein: CASSPGQGMFEAFF
V gene: TRBV18
J gene: TRBJ1-1
CDR3 length: 14
D gene: TRBD1
clone size: NA

CDR3 DNA: TGTGCCAGTAGTAGGGACAGGCCCTCTGGAAACACCATATATTTT
CDR3 protein: CASSRDRPSGNTIYF
V gene: TRBV19
J gene: TRBJ1-3
CDR3 length: 15
D gene: TRBD1
clone size: NA